The text below deals with one T cell receptor beta chain. The antigen is not known. Profiling relied on immunoSEQ multiplex PCR, and the TCRdb table lists in-frame clones only, not all of them. Of tens of thousands of clones listed, around four fifths were seen once; the top ten hold 1.5% to 2%. Germline lookup yields CDR1 SNHLY and CDR2 FYNNEI. The V and J ends lost 7 bases and 3 bases respectively, with 12 bases between them. There are 13 residues in the CDR3. Expansion of antigen-specific CD4+ T cells with viral peptide pools was carried out by the ViraFEST assay before sequencing. It was after around eleven days of culture that CD4+ T cells were isolated. The cohort was immunized with two doses of either the BNT162b2 or mRNA-1273 vaccine. Vaccinated participants had no history of SARS-CoV-2 infection and tested negative for nucleocapsid antibodies. This specimen comes from a study of vaccination effects on CD4 cells after COVID-19.

J is TRBJ2-5 and V is TRBV2, with D maybe TRBD1 (6 bases). The TCR comes from a human donor who received a COVID-19 vaccine. The sample in question was CD4+ T cells from PBMCs cultured with HCoV-OC43 spike peptides, obtained after COVID-19 vaccination. Documented subset: HCoV-OC43 spike overlapping peptide pool stimulation. DNA for the CDR3: TGTGCCAGCAACAGGGTTGAGGAAGAGACCCAGTACTTC. Encoded protein: CASNRVEEETQYF.